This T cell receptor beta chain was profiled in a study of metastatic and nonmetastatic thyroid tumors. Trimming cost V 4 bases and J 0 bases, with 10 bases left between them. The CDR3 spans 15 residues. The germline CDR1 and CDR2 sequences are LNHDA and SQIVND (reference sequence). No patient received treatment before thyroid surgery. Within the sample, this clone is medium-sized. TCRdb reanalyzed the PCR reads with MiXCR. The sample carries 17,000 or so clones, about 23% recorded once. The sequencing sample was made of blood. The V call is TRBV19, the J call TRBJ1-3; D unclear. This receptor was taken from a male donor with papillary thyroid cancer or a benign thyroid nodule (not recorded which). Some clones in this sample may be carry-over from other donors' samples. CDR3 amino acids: CASSTQTISGNTIYF. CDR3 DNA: TGTGCCAGTAGTACACAGACAATCTCTGGAAACACCATATATTTT.